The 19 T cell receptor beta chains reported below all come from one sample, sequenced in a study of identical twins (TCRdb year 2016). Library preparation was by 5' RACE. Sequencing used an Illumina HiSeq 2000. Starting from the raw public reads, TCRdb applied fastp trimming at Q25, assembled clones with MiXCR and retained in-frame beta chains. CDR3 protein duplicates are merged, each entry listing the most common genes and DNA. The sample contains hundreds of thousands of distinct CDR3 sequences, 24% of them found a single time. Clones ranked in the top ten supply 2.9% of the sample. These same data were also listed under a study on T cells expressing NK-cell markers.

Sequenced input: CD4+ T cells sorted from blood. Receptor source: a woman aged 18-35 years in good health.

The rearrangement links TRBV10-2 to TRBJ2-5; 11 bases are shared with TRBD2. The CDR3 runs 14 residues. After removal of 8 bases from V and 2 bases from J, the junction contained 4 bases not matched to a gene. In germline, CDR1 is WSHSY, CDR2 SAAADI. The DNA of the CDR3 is TGCGCCAGCGGGGGACTAGCGGAGCAAGAGACCCAGTACTTC. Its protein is CASGGLAEQETQYF.

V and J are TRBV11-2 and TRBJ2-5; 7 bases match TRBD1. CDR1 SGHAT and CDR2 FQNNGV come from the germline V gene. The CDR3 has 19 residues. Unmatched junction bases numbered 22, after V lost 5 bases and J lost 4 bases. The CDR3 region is CASSQGYPRQGGSRETQYF. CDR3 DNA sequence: TGTGCCAGCAGCCAGGGGTACCCTCGACAGGGTGGAAGTAGAGAGACCCAGTACTTC.

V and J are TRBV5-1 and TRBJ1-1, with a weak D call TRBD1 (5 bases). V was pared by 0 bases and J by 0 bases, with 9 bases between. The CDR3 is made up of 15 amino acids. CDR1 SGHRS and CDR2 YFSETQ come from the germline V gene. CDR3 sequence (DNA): TGCGCCAGCAGCTTGGGAGGGGCCTTGAACACTGAAGCTTTCTTT. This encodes CASSLGGALNTEAFF.

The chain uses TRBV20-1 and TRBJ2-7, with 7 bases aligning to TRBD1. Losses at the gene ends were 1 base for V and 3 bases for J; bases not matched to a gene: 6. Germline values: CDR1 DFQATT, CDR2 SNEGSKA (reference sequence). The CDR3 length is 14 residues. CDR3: CSARGIQGRYEQYF. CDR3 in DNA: TGCAGTGCTAGAGGAATACAGGGGCGCTACGAGCAGTACTTC.

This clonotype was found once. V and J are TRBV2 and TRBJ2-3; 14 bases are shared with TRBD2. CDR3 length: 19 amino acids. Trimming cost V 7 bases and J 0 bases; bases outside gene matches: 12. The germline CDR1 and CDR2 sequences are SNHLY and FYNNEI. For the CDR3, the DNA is TGTGCCAGCACATACGAAGGACTAGCGGGGGGTCCTAGCACAGATACGCAGTATTTT. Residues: CASTYEGLAGGPSTDTQYF. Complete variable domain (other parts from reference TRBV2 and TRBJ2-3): EPEVTQTPSHQVTQMGQEVILRCVPISNHLYFYWYRQILGQKVEFLVSFYNNEISEKSEIFDDQFSVERPDGSNFTLKIRSTKLEDSAMYFCASTYEGLAGGPSTDTQYFGPGTRLTVL.

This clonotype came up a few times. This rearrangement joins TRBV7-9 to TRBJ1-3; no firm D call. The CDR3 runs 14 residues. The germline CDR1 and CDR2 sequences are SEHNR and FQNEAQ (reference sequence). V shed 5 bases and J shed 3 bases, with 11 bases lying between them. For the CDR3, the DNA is TGTGCCAGCAGCCCGGGTTTGTATGGAAACACCATATATTTT. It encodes CASSPGLYGNTIYF.

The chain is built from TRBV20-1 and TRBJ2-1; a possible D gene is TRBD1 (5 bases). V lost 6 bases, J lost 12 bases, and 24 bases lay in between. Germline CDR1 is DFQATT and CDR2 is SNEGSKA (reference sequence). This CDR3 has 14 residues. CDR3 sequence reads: CSADRVGPNSRQFF. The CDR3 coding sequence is TGCAGTGCAGACCGCGTGGGGCCGAACAGTCGGCAGTTCTTC.

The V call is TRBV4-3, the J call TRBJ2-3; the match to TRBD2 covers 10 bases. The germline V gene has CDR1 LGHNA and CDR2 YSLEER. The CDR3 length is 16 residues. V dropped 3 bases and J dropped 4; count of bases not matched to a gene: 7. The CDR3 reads CASSHLAGAAPDTQYF. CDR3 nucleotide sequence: TGCGCCAGCAGCCACCTAGCGGGAGCCGCCCCAGATACGCAGTATTTT.

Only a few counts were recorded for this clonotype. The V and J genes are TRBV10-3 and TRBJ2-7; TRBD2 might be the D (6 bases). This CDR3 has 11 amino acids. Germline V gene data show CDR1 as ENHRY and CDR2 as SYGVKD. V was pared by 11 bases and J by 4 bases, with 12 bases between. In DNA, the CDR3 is TGTGCCTCATTGGGGGGTTACGAGCAGTACTTC. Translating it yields CASLGGYEQYF.

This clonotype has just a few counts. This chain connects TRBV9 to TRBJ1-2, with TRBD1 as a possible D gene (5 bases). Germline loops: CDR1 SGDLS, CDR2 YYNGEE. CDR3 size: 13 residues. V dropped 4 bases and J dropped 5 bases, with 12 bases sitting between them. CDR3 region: CASSPRDGYGYTF. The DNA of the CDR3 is TGTGCCAGCAGCCCTCGGGACGGGTATGGCTACACCTTC.

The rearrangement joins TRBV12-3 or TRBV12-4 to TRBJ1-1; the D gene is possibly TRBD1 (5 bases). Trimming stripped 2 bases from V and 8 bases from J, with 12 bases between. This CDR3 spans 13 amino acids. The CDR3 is CASSLIQGGEAFF. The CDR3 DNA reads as TGTGCCAGCAGTTTAATCCAGGGCGGCGAAGCTTTCTTT.

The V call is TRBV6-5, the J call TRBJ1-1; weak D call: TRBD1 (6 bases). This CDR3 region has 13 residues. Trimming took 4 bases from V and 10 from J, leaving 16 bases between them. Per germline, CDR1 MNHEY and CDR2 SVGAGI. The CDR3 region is CASSSVFDRTAFF. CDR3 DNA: TGTGCCAGCAGTTCAGTCTTTGACAGGACAGCTTTCTTT.

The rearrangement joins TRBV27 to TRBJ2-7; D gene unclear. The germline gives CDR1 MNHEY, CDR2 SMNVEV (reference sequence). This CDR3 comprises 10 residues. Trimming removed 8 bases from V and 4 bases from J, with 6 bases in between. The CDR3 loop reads CASGNYEQYF. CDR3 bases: TGTGCCAGCGGCAATTACGAGCAGTACTTC.

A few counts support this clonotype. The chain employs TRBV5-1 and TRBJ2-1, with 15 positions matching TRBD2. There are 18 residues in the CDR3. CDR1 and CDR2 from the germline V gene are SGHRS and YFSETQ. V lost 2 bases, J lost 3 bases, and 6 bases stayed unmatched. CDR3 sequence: CASSFGLAGGPVYNEQFF. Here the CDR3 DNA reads TGCGCCAGCAGCTTCGGACTAGCGGGGGGGCCGGTCTACAATGAGCAGTTCTTC.

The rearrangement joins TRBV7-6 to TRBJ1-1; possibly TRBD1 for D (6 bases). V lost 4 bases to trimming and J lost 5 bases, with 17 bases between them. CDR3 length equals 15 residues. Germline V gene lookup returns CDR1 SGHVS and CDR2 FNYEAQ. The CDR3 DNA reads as TGTGCCAGCAGCTGGGAGGGGGGCACTAGAACTGAAGCTTTCTTT. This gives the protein CASSWEGGTRTEAFF.

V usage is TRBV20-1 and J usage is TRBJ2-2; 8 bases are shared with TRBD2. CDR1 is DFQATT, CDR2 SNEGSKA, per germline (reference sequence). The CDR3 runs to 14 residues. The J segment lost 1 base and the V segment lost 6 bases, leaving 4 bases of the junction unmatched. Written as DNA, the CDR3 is TGCAGTGCCCACAGCGGGGGGAACACCGGGGAGCTGTTTTTT. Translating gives CSAHSGGNTGELFF.

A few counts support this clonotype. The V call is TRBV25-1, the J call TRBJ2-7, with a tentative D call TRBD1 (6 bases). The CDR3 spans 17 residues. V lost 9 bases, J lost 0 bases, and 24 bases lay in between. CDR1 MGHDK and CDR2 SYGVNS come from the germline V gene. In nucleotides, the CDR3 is TGTGCCAGAAAAAGGGCACCGGGACACAATCGCTCCTACGAGCAGTACTTC. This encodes CARKRAPGHNRSYEQYF.

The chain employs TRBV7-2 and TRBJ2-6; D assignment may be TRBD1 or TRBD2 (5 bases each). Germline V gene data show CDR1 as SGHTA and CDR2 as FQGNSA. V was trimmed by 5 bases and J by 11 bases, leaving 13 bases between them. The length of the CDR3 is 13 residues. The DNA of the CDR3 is TGTGCCAGCAGCCTGGGACCGACAGACGTCCTGACTTTC. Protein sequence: CASSLGPTDVLTF.

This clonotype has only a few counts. The CDR3 DNA sequence: TGTGCCAGCAGATACAGGGAGGGAGCTTTCTTT. As protein: CASRYREGAFF. The chain carries TRBV12-3 or TRBV12-4 and TRBJ1-1, with D perhaps matching TRBD1 (6 bases). V shed 6 bases and J shed 10 bases, with 12 bases lying between them. This CDR3 is built from 11 residues.